This T cell receptor (beta chain) was recovered during a study of a mutant IDH1 vaccine in newly diagnosed glioma. Study-wide points: No link was apparently found between pseudoprogression and changes in top peripheral T cell clonotypes.

V was shortened by 5 bases and J by 0 bases, with 17 bases between the two germline ends. CDR3 size: 16 residues. CDR1 is SNHLY and CDR2 is FYNNEI in the germline V gene. Noted time point: baseline, week 1 (first vaccination visit). Noted treatment: pre-vaccination baseline after standard-of-care therapy. Clones were read by immunoSEQ multiplex PCR, and TCRdb kept only the in-frame ones, dropping some. Of under 65,000 clones listed, about four fifths were seen once; the top ten hold around 21%. About this clone: Its antigen remains unknown.

Sequenced here: PBMCs, sampled from a glioma patient treated with radiotherapy, temozolomide or both. The chain is built from TRBV2 and TRBJ2-7; D gene ambiguous. This TCR derives from a man aged 18 to 29 with glioma. The CDR3 DNA is TGTGCCAGCAGTTTTTTTCAGACACCGGACTCCTACGAGCAGTACTTC. This encodes CASSFFQTPDSYEQYF.